The entry below gives a single T cell receptor beta chain sequence along with its context. Its specificity is unknown. The data were taken from a study of regulatory T cells in long-lasting Graves disease. Findings and limits, study-wide: Gene preferences differed: TRBV28, TRBJ1-2, TRBJ2-5 in persistent cases.

Germline CDR1 reads SGHAT; CDR2 reads FQNNGV. V shed 6 bases, J shed 2 bases, and the junction held 4 bases outside the gene matches. The CDR3 is 16 amino acids. Described time point: newly diagnosed GD, antithyroid drugs for less than 3 months. PBMCs were the source of the RNA used for TCR sequencing. iRepertoire HTBI primers and Arm-PCR of CDR3 regions built TCR beta libraries. Each CDR3 protein gets one entry after TCRdb re-called the multiplex PCR reads with MiXCR. The data show 550,000 to 600,000 distinct CDR3 sequences, more than 15% seen once. The same specimen was also included in a second study, on T cells in Graves' hyperthyroidism and ophthalmopathy. That work adds: HTBI primers were used for first-round RT-PCR of the TCR CDR3.

The V gene is TRBV11-2, the J gene TRBJ2-1, with 13 bases matching TRBD2. The sample consisted of peripheral blood mononuclear cells (PBMCs), taken at new diagnosis, from a patient treated with antithyroid drugs. This sequence was found in a man between 18 and 29 years old with Graves disease. For the CDR3, the DNA is TGTGCCAGCAGTCGGACTAGCGGGAGCGCCTACAATGAGCAGTTCTTC. Translation: CASSRTSGSAYNEQFF.